The T cell receptor (beta chain) described here comes from a study of HIV-infected children after antiretroviral therapy interruption. Regarding treatment: PENTA 11 planned treatment interruption arm or continuous ART arm. This clonotype was picked up many times. Germline V lookup: CDR1 SGHRS, CDR2 YFSETQ. Trimming shortened V by 4 bases and J by 6 bases, and 20 bases separated the two germline ends. The CDR3 totals 16 residues. Unique molecular identifiers were included in an RNA-based 3' RACE TCR library. TCRdb reprocessed the 3' RACE reads with MiXCR, giving one entry per CDR3 protein. Of 40,000 or so distinct CDR3 sequences in the sample, about 6.5% are singletons; the top ten hold just under 1%.

The specimen was CD45RA+ CD4+ T cells from PBMCs, pooled from several time points, collected from a donor given antiretroviral therapy, either interrupted or continuous. Subset specified: naive CD4+ CD45RA+ CD45RO- T cells. This chain connects TRBV5-1 to TRBJ2-1, with a weak D call TRBD1 (6 bases). This TCR derives from a pool of human donors with HIV. The CDR3 reads CASSLTDGTRGNEQFF. In DNA, the CDR3 is TGCGCCAGCAGCCTGACAGACGGGACCAGGGGCAATGAGCAGTTCTTC.